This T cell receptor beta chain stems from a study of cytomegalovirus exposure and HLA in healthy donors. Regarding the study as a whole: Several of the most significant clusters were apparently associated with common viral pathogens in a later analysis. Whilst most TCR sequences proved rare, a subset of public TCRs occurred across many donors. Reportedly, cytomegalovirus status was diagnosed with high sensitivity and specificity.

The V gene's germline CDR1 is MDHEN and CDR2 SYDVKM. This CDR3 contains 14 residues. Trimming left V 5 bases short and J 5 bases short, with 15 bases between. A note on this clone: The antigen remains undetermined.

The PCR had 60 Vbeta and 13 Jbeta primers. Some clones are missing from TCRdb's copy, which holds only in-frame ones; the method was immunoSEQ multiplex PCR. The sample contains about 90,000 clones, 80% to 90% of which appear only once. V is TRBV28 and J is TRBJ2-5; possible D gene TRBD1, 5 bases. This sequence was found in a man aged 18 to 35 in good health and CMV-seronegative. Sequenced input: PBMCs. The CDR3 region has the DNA TGTGCCAGCAGTCTCCTGTCGACAGCCGAGACCCAGTACTTC. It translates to CASSLLSTAETQYF. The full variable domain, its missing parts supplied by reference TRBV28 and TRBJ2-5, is DVKVTQSSRYLVKRTGEKVFLECVQDMDHENMFWYRQDPGLGLRLIYFSYDVKMKEKGDIPEGYSVSREKKERFSLILESASTNQTSMYLCASSLLSTAETQYFGPGTRLLVL.